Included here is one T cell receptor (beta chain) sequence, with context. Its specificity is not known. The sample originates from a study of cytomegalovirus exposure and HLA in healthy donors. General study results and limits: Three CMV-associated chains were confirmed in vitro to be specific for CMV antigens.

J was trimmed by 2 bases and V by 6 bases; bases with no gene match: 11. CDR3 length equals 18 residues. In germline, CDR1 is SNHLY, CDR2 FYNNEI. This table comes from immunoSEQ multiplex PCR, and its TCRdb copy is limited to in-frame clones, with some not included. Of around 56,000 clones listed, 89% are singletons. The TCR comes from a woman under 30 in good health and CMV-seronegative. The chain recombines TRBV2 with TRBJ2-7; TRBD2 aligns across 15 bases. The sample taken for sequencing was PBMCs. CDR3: CASSLDGTSGGSAYEQYF. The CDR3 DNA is TGTGCCAGCAGCCTAGACGGGACTAGCGGGGGGAGCGCCTACGAGCAGTACTTC.